This TCR beta chain is from a study of T cells after yellow fever vaccination. Study-wide findings and caveats: The study found a weaker secondary response that peaked faster, day 5 versus 15. Most primary-vaccination clones recurred post-booster (nearly 98% CD4, 88% CD8). Across the CD4 and CD8 compartments, a small share of clonotypes was present in both.

As TCR cDNA was made by 5'RACE template switching, a universal primer site and UMIs were added. TCRdb used MiXCR to reprocess the 5' RACE reads, holding one entry per CDR3 protein. The sample consists of some 340,000 distinct CDR3 sequences, around 11% of them appearing once. As regards this clonotype: As yet, its antigen is unknown.

Germline V CDR1 and CDR2: MNHEY, SMNVEV (reference sequence). The junction had 7 bases not matched to a gene; V was cut back by 2 bases and J by 1 base. This CDR3 comprises 17 residues. This chain uses TRBV27 with TRBJ2-1, with 8 positions matching TRBD2. This receptor was identified in a man between 18 and 35 years old who received the YFV17D yellow fever vaccine. The sequencing here drew on CD4+ T cells sorted from PBMCs, taken 45 days after the yellow fever booster vaccination. Written as DNA, the CDR3 is TGTGCCAGCAGTTTACGATATGCGGGGGGTTCCTACAATGAGCAGTTCTTC. This encodes CASSLRYAGGSYNEQFF.